This T cell receptor (beta chain) comes out of a study of blood T cell repertoires in COVID-19 (dated by TCRdb to the early 2020s). Study-level background: Collaborator samples came from the United States, Italy and Spain and covered acute and convalescent phases of COVID-19. The prospective study material was composed of cDNA or gDNA derived from T cells, B-cell-depleted T cells, or PBMCs. Subjects who had been exposed to COVID-19, were actively infected with it, or had recovered from it provided the deeply sampled blood TCRbeta repertoires that made up the dataset. The repertoires were made available in a free public database intended to serve as a resource for research on the immune response to SARS-CoV-2. The samples were drawn from the first 160 participants of the ongoing ImmuneRACE study and from 1,200 or so subjects provided by 6 global collaborators. The sample metadata nearly always contained a de-identified subject ID, COVID-19 status, age in years and sex. Where available, HLA class I and class II types were obtained from metadata supplied by the sample provider rather than from assay-based typing. What the research found in general, with its limitations: The amount of clinical and demographic metadata varied by source and participant and was provided uncurated.

Whole blood was collected in K2EDTA tubes by collaborating institutions according to the institutions' own protocols. Collaborator samples were shipped for TCRbeta analysis as frozen whole blood, isolated PBMCs, or DNA extracted from either sample type. TCRbeta CDR3 regions were amplified from genomic DNA using the immunoSEQ Assay, a bias-controlled multiplex PCR. The authors' pipeline ran thus. Within the assay, amplification of reference gene primers was used to estimate how many nucleated cells each sample contained. Sequence reads were collapsed and filtered to measure the absolute abundance of every unique TCRbeta CDR3 rearrangement. Productive Simpson clonality was computed per sample as the square root of Simpson's diversity index over productive rearrangements. TCRdb took over this immuneACCESS table, retaining in-frame rearrangements with V and J assigned. Such tables are incomplete; in checked studies, under half of the missing clones stem from an unresolved V gene, and the remainder is unexplained. V and J calls plus clone size are reproduced from that table; the DNA served to infer D and trimming. The sample profile shows approximately 190,000 clones; about nine tenths of them were found once. The ten top clones hold approximately 6% of the sample.

This clone was picked up one time. Its target antigen remains unknown. No much larger clone exists at a distance of one base, and base qualities are not known. In the germline V gene, CDR1 corresponds to KGHSH and CDR2 to LQKENI. The junction shows trimming of 4 bases on V and 2 bases on J, plus 14 bases between the germline ends. The CDR3 spans 15 residues, from the cysteine through the phenylalanine. Only CDR3 DNA remains: 45 bases, in frame from the first base. The sequence was obtained from a man at least 80 years old with acute or convalescent COVID-19. Sequences were obtained from peripheral blood. The sequence links TRBV18 to TRBJ2-5; the D gene identity is not certain. The nucleotide sequence reads TGTGCCAGCTCACTAGCCGGGTTGGAGCAAGAGACCCAGTACTTC. It is translated as CASSLAGLEQETQYF.